Listed here are 7 T cell receptor beta chains from one sample, sequenced in a study of shared clonotypes between healthy human individuals. Some clones are missing from TCRdb's copy, which holds only in-frame ones; the method was immunoSEQ multiplex PCR. This table holds around 2,100,000 clones, over 85% found once. Positively selected for CCR7, the CD45RO-negative cells used as naive CD8 cells excluded terminally differentiated effector memory CD45RA+ cells. Sequencing input: naive CD8+ T cells sorted from blood. Receptors originate from a man younger than 30 in good health.

The chain combines TRBV4-3 with TRBJ1-1, with D perhaps TRBD1 (6 bases). Germline-derived CDR1 and CDR2 are LGHNA and YSLEER. The CDR3 loop spans 14 amino acids. V gave up 2 bases and J gave up 8 bases, with 15 bases separating them. The CDR3 loop reads CASSQSTGWGEAFF. The CDR3 DNA sequence: TGCGCCAGCAGCCAATCCACAGGGTGGGGCGAAGCTTTCTTT.

This sequence joins TRBV7-6 and TRBJ2-1, with 9 bases fitting TRBD2. CDR1 and CDR2 (germline): SGHVS, FNYEAQ. The CDR3 contains 15 residues. J lost 7 bases, V lost 1 base, and 5 bases had no gene match. The CDR3 bases are TGTGCCAGCAGCTTAGGCGGGAGGGCCAGAAATGAGCAGTTCTTC. It yields the protein CASSLGGRARNEQFF.

The chain links TRBV4-3 to TRBJ2-4; D is unresolved. The V end was cut by 0 bases, the J end by 7 bases, with 7 bases between. Germline CDR1 reads LGHNA; CDR2 reads YSLEER. This CDR3 has 13 residues. The CDR3 coding sequence is TGCGCCAGCAGCCAAGAGGAAGGGAACATTCAGTACTTC. Its protein is CASSQEEGNIQYF.

The rearrangement uses TRBV5-8 and TRBJ2-1; D remains ambiguous. Germline CDR1 and CDR2: SGHTS and YDEGEE. The CDR3 spans 13 residues. The V and J ends lost 1 base and 3 bases respectively, with 5 bases between them. CDR3: CASSLIYYNEQFF. DNA for the CDR3: TGTGCCAGCAGCTTGATCTACTACAATGAGCAGTTCTTC. Supplemented by reference TRBV5-8 and TRBJ2-1, the full variable domain reads EAGVTQSPTHLIKTRGQQATLRCSPISGHTSVYWYQQALGLGLQFLLWYDEGEERNRGNFPPRFSGRQFPNYSSELNVNALELEDSALYLCASSLIYYNEQFFGPGTRLTVL.

Of note for this clone: Other nucleotide sequences from this sample produce the same CDR3. The chain joins TRBV6-5 to TRBJ2-2; TRBD1 might be the D (5 bases). CDR1 and CDR2 from the germline V gene are MNHEY and SVGAGI. The CDR3 runs 15 residues. V gave up 0 bases and J gave up 4 bases, with 9 bases separating them. The CDR3 region has the DNA TGTGCCAGCAGTTACTCCCAGGGTTCCACCGGGGAGCTGTTTTTT. The encoded protein is CASSYSQGSTGELFF.

The chain recombines TRBV30 with TRBJ2-7; D is unresolved. V lost 0 bases and J lost 6, with 12 bases in between. The CDR3 extends over 13 amino acids. CDR1 and CDR2 (germline): GTSNPN, SVGIG (reference sequence). The CDR3 is CAWSVVGELEQYF. As DNA, the CDR3 is TGTGCCTGGAGTGTGGTTGGAGAACTCGAGCAGTACTTC.

The V call is TRBV27, the J call TRBJ1-1; tentatively, D is TRBD1 (5 bases). V shed 5 bases and J shed 1 base, with 20 bases lying between them. Germline V lookup: CDR1 MNHEY, CDR2 SMNVEV (reference sequence). The CDR3 consists of 17 residues. CDR3 residues: CASSQDRYTGGNTEAFF. CDR3 bases: TGTGCCAGCAGTCAAGATAGGTATACGGGGGGGAACACTGAAGCTTTCTTT.